This TCR beta chain was captured in a study of response to subunit inactivated influenza vaccine. Study results and limitations: The authors put forward the suggestion that each seasonal influenza vaccination may bring in only a limited number of new T cells.

TCRdb ran MiXCR on the RT-PCR reads and lists one entry per CDR3 protein. The repertoire includes 500,000 to 750,000 distinct CDR3 sequences, about 14% of them detected once, and 11% sits in the top ten. This clonotype was seen only a few times. Its antigen is unidentified. V shed 6 bases and J 5 bases; nucleotides not matched to a gene: 12. Germline CDR1 reads MNHNS; CDR2 reads SASEGT. This CDR3 comprises 16 residues. The sample here was PBMCs from blood, taken approximately 12 days after vaccination. The sequence derives from a man between 45 and 60 years old who received an inactivated influenza vaccine. The V call is TRBV6-1, the J call TRBJ2-1; 8 positions agree with TRBD2. CDR3 amino acids: CASSSGGGRLNNEQFF. The CDR3 DNA follows: TGTGCCAGCAGCTCGGGAGGGGGGCGTTTGAACAATGAGCAGTTCTTC.